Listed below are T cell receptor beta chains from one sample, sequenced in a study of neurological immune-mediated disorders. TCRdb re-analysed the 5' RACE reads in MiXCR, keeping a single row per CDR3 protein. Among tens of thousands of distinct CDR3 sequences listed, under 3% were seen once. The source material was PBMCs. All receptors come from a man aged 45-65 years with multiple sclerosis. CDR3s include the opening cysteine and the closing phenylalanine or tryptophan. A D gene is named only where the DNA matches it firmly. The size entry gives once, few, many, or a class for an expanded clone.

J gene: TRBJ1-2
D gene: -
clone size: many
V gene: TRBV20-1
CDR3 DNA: TGCAGTGCTAGAGATCAGGTCCGGACTTTCTATGGCTACACCTTC
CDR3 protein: CSARDQVRTFYGYTF

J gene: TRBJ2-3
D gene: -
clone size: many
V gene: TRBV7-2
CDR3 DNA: TGTGCCAGCAGCTTAGGTCTAGCTAACACAGATACGCAGTATTTT
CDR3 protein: CASSLGLANTDTQYF

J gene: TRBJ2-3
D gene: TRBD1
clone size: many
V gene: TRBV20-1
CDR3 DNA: TGCAGTGCCAACAGGGGAGATACGCAGTATTTT
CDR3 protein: CSANRGDTQYF

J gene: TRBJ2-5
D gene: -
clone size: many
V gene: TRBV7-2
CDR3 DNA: TGTGCCAGCAGCTTAGGGGTTAGCGAGACGGAGACCCAGTACTTC
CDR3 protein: CASSLGVSETETQYF

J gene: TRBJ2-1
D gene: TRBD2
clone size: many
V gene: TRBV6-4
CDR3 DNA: TGTGCCAGCAGTGACACTAGCGGCAGCTCCTACAATGAGCAGTTCTTC
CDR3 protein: CASSDTSGSSYNEQFF

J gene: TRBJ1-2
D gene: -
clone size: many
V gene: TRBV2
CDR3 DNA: TGTGCCAGCAGTGGCCGTCCTAACTATGGCTACACCTTC
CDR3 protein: CASSGRPNYGYTF

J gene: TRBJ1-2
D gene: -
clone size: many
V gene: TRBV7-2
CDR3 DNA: TGTGCCAGCAGCTTAGATTGGGGCAGGCCACTCTATGGCTACACCTTC
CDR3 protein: CASSLDWGRPLYGYTF

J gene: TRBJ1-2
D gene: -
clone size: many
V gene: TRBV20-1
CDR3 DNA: TGCAGTGCTCTACCCCAGGGTTTCGGCTACACCTTC
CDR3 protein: CSALPQGFGYTF

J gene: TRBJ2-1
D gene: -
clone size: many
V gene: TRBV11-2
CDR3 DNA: TGTGCCAGCAGCTCTCCGGGACTCTTCCCGCAGTTCTTC
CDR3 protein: CASSSPGLFPQFF

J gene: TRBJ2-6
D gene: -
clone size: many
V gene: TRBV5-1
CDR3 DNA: TGCGCCAGCATGGCCTCTGGGGCCAACGTCCTGACTTTC
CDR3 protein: CASMASGANVLTF

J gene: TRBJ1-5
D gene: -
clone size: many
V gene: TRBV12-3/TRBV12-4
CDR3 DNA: TGTGCCAGCAGCCGGGGCCAGCCCCAGCATTTT
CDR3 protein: CASSRGQPQHF

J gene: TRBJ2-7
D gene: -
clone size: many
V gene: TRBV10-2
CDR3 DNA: TGCGCCAGCAGTGAGGTTTGGGGTAGCGGGCAGTACTTC
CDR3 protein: CASSEVWGSGQYF

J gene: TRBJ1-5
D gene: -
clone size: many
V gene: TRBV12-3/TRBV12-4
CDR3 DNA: TGTGCCAGCAGTCCAGCCGGGACGGGACTCAATCAGCCCCAGCATTTT
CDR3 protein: CASSPAGTGLNQPQHF